The 16 T cell receptor beta chains below all came from one sample that was sequenced in a study of T cell responses to AZD1222 COVID-19 vaccine. Using immunoSEQ multiplex PCR, the repertoire was profiled, and TCRdb retains in-frame clones only, with some absent. Counted here are under 150,000 clones, around 88% occurring once; the ten biggest clones make up about a tenth. The material was peripheral blood, obtained on day 0 of AZD1222 vaccination. These receptors came from an adult in good health.

J is TRBJ1-3 and V is TRBV4-2; D perhaps matches TRBD1 (5 bases). The V and J ends lost 5 bases and 0 bases respectively, with 11 bases between them. Germline-derived CDR1 and CDR2 are LGHNA and YNFKEQ. This CDR3 region has 15 residues. CDR3 nucleotides: TGTGCCAGCAGCGAACTCCAGGGCTCTGGAAACACCATATATTTT. The encoded protein is CASSELQGSGNTIYF.

This rearrangement joins TRBV7-8 to TRBJ2-7; no firm D call. Germline V gene data show CDR1 as SGHVS and CDR2 as FQNEAQ. V lost 3 bases and J lost 2, with 5 bases in between. The CDR3 spans 12 residues. This CDR3 reads CASSFPPYEQYF. CDR3 sequence (DNA): TGTGCCAGCAGCTTCCCCCCCTACGAGCAGTACTTC.

The rearrangement uses TRBV6-5 and TRBJ2-2; no definite D call. Germline V lookup: CDR1 MNHEY, CDR2 SVGAGI. Trimming stripped 3 bases from V and 0 bases from J, with 8 bases between. This CDR3 spans 15 amino acids. CDR3 region: CASSYEISNTGELFF. For the CDR3, the DNA is TGTGCCAGCAGTTATGAGATATCGAACACCGGGGAGCTGTTTTTT.

The gene calls are TRBV6-2 or TRBV6-3 and TRBJ1-5; a weak D match, TRBD1 (5 bases). CDR1 is MNHEY, CDR2 SVGEGT, per germline. This CDR3 is 14 amino acids long. V lost 5 bases and J lost 3, with 11 bases in between. This CDR3 reads CASSRTQSNQPQHF. In DNA, the CDR3 is TGTGCCAGCAGTCGGACACAATCCAATCAGCCCCAGCATTTT.

This chain uses TRBV19 with TRBJ1-1, with TRBD1 matching 7 bases. Trimming took 0 bases from V and 4 from J; bases not matched to a gene: 5. This CDR3 is built from 15 residues. CDR1 and CDR2 from the germline V gene are LNHDA and SQIVND (reference sequence). The CDR3 sequence: CASSIDGTVGTEAFF. The CDR3 DNA follows: TGTGCCAGTAGTATAGACGGGACAGTGGGCACTGAAGCTTTCTTT.

The sample holds a few counts of this clone. The chain has TRBV5-1 and TRBJ1-2; TRBD1 matches at 7 bases. This CDR3 is 15 amino acids long. Germline CDR1 SGHRS, CDR2 YFSETQ. The V segment lost 0 bases and the J segment 7 bases; nucleotides outside the gene matches: 9. CDR3 amino acids: CASSLESGGYSGYTF. In nucleotides, the CDR3 is TGCGCCAGCAGCTTGGAATCAGGGGGATATTCTGGCTACACCTTC. Filled out from reference TRBV5-1 and TRBJ1-2, the complete variable domain reads KAGVTQTPRYLIKTRGQQVTLSCSPISGHRSVSWYQQTPGQGLQFLFEYFSETQRNKGNFPGRFSGRQFSNSRSEMNVSTLELGDSALYLCASSLESGGYSGYTFGSGTRLTVV.

The chain carries TRBV28 and TRBJ1-1, with 7 bases fitting TRBD1. CDR3 length: 13 residues. Germline CDR1 MDHEN, CDR2 SYDVKM. The V gene end was trimmed by 6 bases and the J gene end by 2 bases; junction bases not matched to a gene: 3. DNA for the CDR3: TGTGCCAGCAGCCGACAGGGAAACACTGAAGCTTTCTTT. The encoded protein is CASSRQGNTEAFF.

The CDR3 reads CASSSLQGSNSPLHF. The CDR3 nucleotides are TGTGCCAGCAGCTCCCTTCAGGGGTCTAATTCACCCCTCCACTTT. The chain is built from TRBV7-2 and TRBJ1-6; weak D call: TRBD1 (6 bases). This CDR3 contains 15 residues. The V gene's germline CDR1 is SGHTA and CDR2 FQGNSA. Trimming removed 4 bases at V and 6 bases at J, with 13 bases between.

The count of this clone is one. In the same sample, other DNA sequences code for this CDR3. The genes are TRBV6-5 and TRBJ2-7; TRBD1 matches at 11 bases. V lost 0 bases, J lost 2 bases, and 0 bases stayed unmatched. Germline lookup yields CDR1 MNHEY and CDR2 SVGAGI. The CDR3 length is 15 residues. CDR3 residues: CASSYSGQGAYEQYF. The CDR3 DNA follows: TGTGCCAGCAGTTACTCGGGACAGGGGGCCTACGAGCAGTACTTC.

This clone was observed a single time. The chain combines TRBV10-3 with TRBJ2-7; TRBD2 agrees at 11 bases. The CDR3 runs 13 residues. Trimming at V came to 7 bases and at J to 3 bases, leaving 2 bases not matched to a gene. From germline, CDR1 is ENHRY and CDR2 SYGVKD. The CDR3 DNA is TGTGCCATCACTGGACTAGCGGGCTACGAGCAGTACTTC. Protein product: CAITGLAGYEQYF.

A single count supports this clone. The V gene is TRBV6-2 or TRBV6-3, the J gene TRBJ1-2, with 8 bases identical to TRBD1. This CDR3 is built from 13 residues. The J segment lost 8 bases and the V segment lost 5 bases, leaving 7 bases of the junction unmatched. The germline gives CDR1 MNHEY, CDR2 SVGEGT. CDR3 DNA: TGTGCCAGCAGTCGTCAGGGGGCTTGGGGCTACACCTTC. This gives the protein CASSRQGAWGYTF.

The chain couples TRBV7-6 to TRBJ2-2; 8 nucleotides agree with TRBD2. J was trimmed by 0 bases and V by 5 bases; bases with no gene match: 14. Germline V lookup: CDR1 SGHVS, CDR2 FNYEAQ. This CDR3 spans 19 amino acids. The CDR3 DNA sequence: TGTGCCAGCAGCCGCAGGGGAACCGGGGGGGCCGCGAACACCGGGGAGCTGTTTTTT. Residues: CASSRRGTGGAANTGELFF.

This clone was detected a few times. The chain carries TRBV19 and TRBJ2-7, with D possibly being TRBD1 or TRBD2 (5 bases each). Germline V gene lookup returns CDR1 LNHDA and CDR2 SQIVND (reference sequence). This CDR3 has 15 amino acids. V was clipped by 2 bases and J by 0 bases, with 11 bases between them. CDR3 residues: CASSISGLLSYEQYF. As DNA, the CDR3 is TGTGCCAGTAGTATATCGGGGCTTCTCTCCTACGAGCAGTACTTC.

The chain links TRBV19 to TRBJ2-1, with 13 bases that match TRBD2. The CDR3 totals 16 residues. With V trimmed by 5 bases and J by 6 bases, 7 bases remained unmatched. Germline V gene lookup returns CDR1 LNHDA and CDR2 SQIVND (reference sequence). CDR3 residues: CASSDPGTSGANEQFF. DNA for the CDR3: TGTGCCAGTAGTGACCCCGGGACTAGCGGGGCCAATGAGCAGTTCTTC.

This sequence joins TRBV6-1 and TRBJ1-5; no clear D gene. With 3 bases removed from V and 0 bases from J, the gap between germline ends came to 9 bases. Germline V gene sequence: CDR1 MNHNS, CDR2 SASEGT. The CDR3 has 15 residues. The CDR3 reads CASSEGGYSNQPQHF. DNA of the CDR3: TGTGCCAGCAGTGAGGGTGGATATAGCAATCAGCCCCAGCATTTT.

The table lists this clone with many counts. The chain uses TRBV19 and TRBJ1-5; TRBD1 agrees at 8 bases. The CDR3 loop spans 18 amino acids. Trimming at V came to 5 bases and at J to 0 bases, leaving 12 bases not matched to a gene. The germline CDR1 and CDR2 sequences are LNHDA and SQIVND (reference sequence). The CDR3 nucleotides read TGTGCCAGTAGTCCGGGACAGGTGGTAGGGACTAGCAATCAGCCCCAGCATTTT. Protein: CASSPGQVVGTSNQPQHF.